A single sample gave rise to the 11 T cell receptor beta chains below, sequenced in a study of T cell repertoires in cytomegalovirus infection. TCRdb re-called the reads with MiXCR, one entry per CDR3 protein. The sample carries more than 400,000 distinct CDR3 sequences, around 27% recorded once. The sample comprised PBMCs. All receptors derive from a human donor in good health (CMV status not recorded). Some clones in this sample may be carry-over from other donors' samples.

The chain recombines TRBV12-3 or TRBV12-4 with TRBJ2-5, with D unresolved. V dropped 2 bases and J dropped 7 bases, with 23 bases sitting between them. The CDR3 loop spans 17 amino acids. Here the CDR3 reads CASSLRVHRSGEGTQYF. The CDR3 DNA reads TGTGCCAGCAGTTTAAGGGTCCACCGGAGTGGGGAAGGGACCCAGTACTTC.

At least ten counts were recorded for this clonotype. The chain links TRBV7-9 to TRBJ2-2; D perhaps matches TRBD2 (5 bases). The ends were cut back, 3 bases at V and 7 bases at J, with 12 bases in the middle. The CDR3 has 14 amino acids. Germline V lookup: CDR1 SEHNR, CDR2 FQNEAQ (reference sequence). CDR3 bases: TGTGCCAGCAGCTTGATCCGGGGTCACGGGGAGCTGTTTTTT. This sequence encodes CASSLIRGHGELFF.

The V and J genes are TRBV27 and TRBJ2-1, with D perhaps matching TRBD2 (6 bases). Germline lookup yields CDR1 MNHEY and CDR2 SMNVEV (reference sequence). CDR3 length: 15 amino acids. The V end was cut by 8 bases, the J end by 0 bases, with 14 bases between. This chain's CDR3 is CASGSGTYSYNEQFF. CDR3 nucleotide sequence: TGTGCCAGCGGTTCCGGGACTTACTCCTACAATGAGCAGTTCTTC.

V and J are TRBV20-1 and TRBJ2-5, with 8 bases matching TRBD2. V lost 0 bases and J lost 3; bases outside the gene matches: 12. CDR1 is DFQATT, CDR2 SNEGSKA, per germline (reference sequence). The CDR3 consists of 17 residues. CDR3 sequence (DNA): TGCAGTGCTAGAGATTTCGGGGGGGGCAGCCGGGAAGAGACCCAGTACTTC. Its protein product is CSARDFGGGSREETQYF.

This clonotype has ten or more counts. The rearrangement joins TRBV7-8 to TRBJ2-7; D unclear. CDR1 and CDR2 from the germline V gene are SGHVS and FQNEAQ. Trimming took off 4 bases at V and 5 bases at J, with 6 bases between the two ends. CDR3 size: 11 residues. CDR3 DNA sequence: TGTGCCAGCAGCTCTTCCCACGAGCAGTACGTC. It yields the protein CASSSSHEQYV.

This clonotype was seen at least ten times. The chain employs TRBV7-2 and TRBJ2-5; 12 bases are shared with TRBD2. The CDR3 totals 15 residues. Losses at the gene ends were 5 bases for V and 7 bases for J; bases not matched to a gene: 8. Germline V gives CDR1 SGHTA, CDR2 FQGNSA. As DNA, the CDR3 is TGTGCCAGCAGCCCCACTAGCGGGAGGCGGGTGACCCAGTACTTC. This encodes CASSPTSGRRVTQYF. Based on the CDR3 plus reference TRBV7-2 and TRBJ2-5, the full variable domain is GAGVSQSPSNKVTEKGKDVELRCDPISGHTALYWYRQSLGQGLEFLIYFQGNSAPDKSGLPSDRFSAERTGGSVSTLTIQRTQQEDSAVYLCASSPTSGRRVTQYFGPGTRLLVL.

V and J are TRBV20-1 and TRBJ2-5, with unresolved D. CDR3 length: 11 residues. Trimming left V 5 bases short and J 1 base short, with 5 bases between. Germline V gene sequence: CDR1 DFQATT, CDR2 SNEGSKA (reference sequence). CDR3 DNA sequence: TGCAGTGCTCAAGGCCAAGAGACCCAGTACTTC. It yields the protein CSAQGQETQYF.

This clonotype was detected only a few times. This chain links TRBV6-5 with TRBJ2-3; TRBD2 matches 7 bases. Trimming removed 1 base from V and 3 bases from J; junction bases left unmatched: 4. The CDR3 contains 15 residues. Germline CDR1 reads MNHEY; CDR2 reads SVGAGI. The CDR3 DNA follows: TGTGCCAGCAGTTACTTGGCGGGAGAAACAGATACGCAGTATTTT. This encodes CASSYLAGETDTQYF.

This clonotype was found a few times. The CDR3 nucleotides read TGTGCCACCAGTGATTCCCGGACAGCCTTCAAGAACACTGAAGCTTTCTTT. It specifies CATSDSRTAFKNTEAFF. J is TRBJ1-1 and V is TRBV24-1; the D gene is possibly TRBD1 (6 bases). This CDR3 is 17 amino acids long. Germline V CDR1 and CDR2: KGHDR, SFDVKD. The V and J ends lost 2 bases and 1 base respectively, with 16 bases between them.

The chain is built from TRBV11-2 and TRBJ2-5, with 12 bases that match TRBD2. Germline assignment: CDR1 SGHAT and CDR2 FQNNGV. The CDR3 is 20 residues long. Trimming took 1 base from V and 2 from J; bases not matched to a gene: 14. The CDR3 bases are TGTGCCAGCAGCTTAGGCCCGGGGGAAGACGGACTAGCGGGGCAAGAGACCCAGTACTTC. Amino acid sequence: CASSLGPGEDGLAGQETQYF.

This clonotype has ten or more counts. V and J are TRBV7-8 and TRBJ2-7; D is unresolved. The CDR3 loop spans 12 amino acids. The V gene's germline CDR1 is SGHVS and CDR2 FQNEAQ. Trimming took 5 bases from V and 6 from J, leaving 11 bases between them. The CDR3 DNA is TGTGCCAGCAGCCTGCAGCTAGGCGAGCAGTACTTC. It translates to CASSLQLGEQYF.